This is a list of T cell receptor beta chains from one sample in a study of molecular identifiers for immune sequencing clone quantification. TCRdb used MiXCR to reprocess the PCR reads, holding one entry per CDR3 protein. This table has under 800,000 distinct CDR3 sequences, 25% appearing once. The sequencing input was naive CD8+ T cells from blood, with Jurkat cell RNA spiked in. All receptors come from a human donor in good health. Some libraries in this study had Jurkat cell RNA spiked in. Each CDR3 is given with its conserved first and last residue. The D gene is left open where the match is weak. Size values are once, few and many counts, or a class for expanded clones, and some rows have none.

TRBV5-6	-	TRBJ2-2	-	TGTGCCAGCAGCTTGGGGGGGACTTTCTACGGGGAGCTGTTTTTT	CASSLGGTFYGELFF
TRBV19	-	TRBJ2-5	TRBD2	TGTGCCAGTACGCCGGGACTAGCGGAGCCGGAGACCCAGTACTTC	CASTPGLAEPETQYF
TRBV20-1	-	TRBJ2-5	-	TGCAGTGCTAGCGCTGGGACCACTCCTCCGTACCAAGAGACCCAGTACTTC	CSASAGTTPPYQETQYF
TRBV7-2	many	TRBJ2-3	-	TGTGCCAGCAGATCGGACCCCTCGGATACGCAGTATTTT	CASRSDPSDTQYF
TRBV11-3	-	TRBJ2-3	TRBD2	TGTGCCAGCAGCCACGGACTAGCGCTAATCACAGATACGCAGTATTTT	CASSHGLALITDTQYF
TRBV6-4	few	TRBJ2-1	TRBD1	TGTGCCAGCAGTGACGGGACAGCGGAGGACAATGAGCAGTTCTTC	CASSDGTAEDNEQFF
TRBV9	few	TRBJ2-3	-	TGTGCCAGCAGCAAGTGGGGGGGCACAGATACGCAGTATTTT	CASSKWGGTDTQYF
TRBV21-1	few	TRBJ1-1	-	TGTGCCAGCAGCAAATCGTTGGGACATGAAGCTTTCTTT	CASSKSLGHEAFF
TRBV19	few	TRBJ2-7	-	TGTGCCAGTAGTATTTCGACTAGAGGGCGCGTCTACGAGCAGTACTTC	CASSISTRGRVYEQYF
TRBV9	few	TRBJ2-5	TRBD1	TGTGCCAGCAGCCTGGGACAGGGGAGACTTGAGACCCAGTACTTC	CASSLGQGRLETQYF
TRBV28	-	TRBJ1-5	-	TGTGCCAGCAGTTCACTACCCCTCCCGCCTCGGCCCCAGCATTTT	CASSSLPLPPRPQHF
TRBV7-6	-	TRBJ2-5	-	TGTGCCAGCAGCTTAGGGGAGGGGGGACGGACTACCCAGTACTTC	CASSLGEGGRTTQYF
TRBV6-5	few	TRBJ2-7	TRBD1	TGTGCCAGCAGTTACGCGGGGACAGGGGACGAGCAGTACTTC	CASSYAGTGDEQYF
TRBV20-1	few	TRBJ1-3	-	TGCAGCGCATCCGGGGGGCCGAGTGGAAACACCATATATTTT	CSASGGPSGNTIYF
TRBV28	many	TRBJ2-7	-	TGTGCCAGCAGTTTGGACGACGACAGGATCCACGAGCAGTACTTC	CASSLDDDRIHEQYF
TRBV5-4	many	TRBJ2-6	TRBD1	TGTGCCAGCAGCTCATGGGACAGGGGTTCTGGGGCCAACGTCCTGACTTTC	CASSSWDRGSGANVLTF
TRBV3-1	-	TRBJ1-1	-	TGTGCCAGCAGGGGCGGGTACGAAGCTTCCTTT	CASRGGYEASF
TRBV11-2	-	TRBJ1-5	-	TGTGCCAGCAGCTTAGATCTCGGGGGCGGTCAGCCCCAGCATTTT	CASSLDLGGGQPQHF
TRBV5-5	-	TRBJ2-1	-	TGTGCCAGCAGCATCCTGACAGGTAGCTCCTACAATGAGCAGTTCTTC	CASSILTGSSYNEQFF
TRBV7-6	many	TRBJ2-5	TRBD2	TGTGCCAGCAGCTTAGCTAGCGGGGGCGGTTTCTTC	CASSLASGGGFF
TRBV29-1	-	TRBJ2-3	TRBD2	TGCAGCGCCCTCACATGGGGGGAGGGAGATACGCAGTATTTT	CSALTWGEGDTQYF
TRBV12-3/TRBV12-4	many	TRBJ1-1	-	TGTGCCAGCAGTTTAATGATGGGGGATACTGAAGCTTTCTTT	CASSLMMGDTEAFF
TRBV9	-	TRBJ2-2	TRBD2	TGTGCCAGCAGCGTAGAATTAAGTAGCGGGTTTTCCGGGGAGCTGTTTTTT	CASSVELSSGFSGELFF
TRBV27	-	TRBJ1-1	-	TGTGCCAGCAGTGTTATGGGTACGGACACTGAAGCTTTCTTT	CASSVMGTDTEAFF
TRBV19	-	TRBJ1-4	TRBD1	TGTGCCAGTGGGACAGGGGGCGAGGAAAAACTGTTTTTT	CASGTGGEEKLFF
TRBV7-9	many	TRBJ2-1	TRBD2	TGTGCCAGCAGCGTGACTAGCGGGAGGACCTACAATGAGCAGTTCTTC	CASSVTSGRTYNEQFF
TRBV5-1	-	TRBJ2-3	TRBD1	TGCGCCAGCAGCGGGACAGGTGGTAGCACAGGTACGCAGTATTTT	CASSGTGGSTGTQYF
TRBV7-2	many	TRBJ2-5	-	TGTGCCAGCAGCCCACAACTGGTAGAATCGAATCAAGAGACCCAGTACTTC	CASSPQLVESNQETQYF
TRBV27	few	TRBJ1-4	-	TGTGCCACCAGAGATGCAACTAATGAAAAACTGTTTTTT	CATRDATNEKLFF
TRBV7-6	-	TRBJ2-1	-	TGTGCCAGCAGCCAGGACTACCCCAATGAGCAGTTCTTC	CASSQDYPNEQFF
TRBV29-1	few	TRBJ1-2	TRBD1	TGCAGCGTTGACGGCCGACAGGGTTTTAATGGCTACACCTTC	CSVDGRQGFNGYTF
TRBV7-2	many	TRBJ1-1	-	TGTGCCAGCAGCTTAGGGGGGCGGCTGCTTAACACTGAAGCTTTCTTT	CASSLGGRLLNTEAFF
TRBV6-2/TRBV6-3	few	TRBJ2-2	-	TGTGCCAGCAGTGTCCGGGACTCCATATGGACCGGGGAGCTGTTTTTT	CASSVRDSIWTGELFF
TRBV7-2	many	TRBJ2-7	-	TGTGCCAGCAGCTTGGGACTCCGCTACGAGCAGTACTTC	CASSLGLRYEQYF
TRBV4-1	-	TRBJ2-2	-	TGCGCCAGCAGCCAAGGATTCCGAGAGGGGATGGGCACCGGGGAGCTGTTTTTT	CASSQGFREGMGTGELFF
TRBV5-4	many	TRBJ2-7	-	TGTGCCAGCAGCCTCGAAGGGGGAGGCAGATACGAGCAGTACTTC	CASSLEGGGRYEQYF
TRBV29-1	few	TRBJ1-2	TRBD1	TGCAGCGTCTTGAACCGACAGGGAGTGATTGAAGGCTACACCTTC	CSVLNRQGVIEGYTF
TRBV6-1	few	TRBJ2-7	-	TGTGCCAGCAGTAAGACAGACTATGGTCCCTACGAGCAGTACTTC	CASSKTDYGPYEQYF
TRBV7-9	many	TRBJ2-3	-	TGTGCCAGCAGCCCCCCAACTGGATTAGGAGGAGATACGCAGTATTTT	CASSPPTGLGGDTQYF
TRBV2	many	TRBJ2-1	-	TGTGCCAGCAGCAGGACTACCTACAATGAGCAGTTCTTC	CASSRTTYNEQFF
TRBV7-6	many	TRBJ2-7	-	TGTGCCAGCAGCTTAGCGGTGGAGTCAAGGGAGCAGTACTTC	CASSLAVESREQYF
TRBV20-1	few	TRBJ2-7	-	TGCAGTGCTAGAGATTCGCCTAGCGCAACCTACGAGCAGTACTTC	CSARDSPSATYEQYF
TRBV10-2	-	TRBJ2-5	TRBD2	TGCGCCAGCAACCCCACCGGGGGGAAACAAGAGACCCAGTACTTC	CASNPTGGKQETQYF
TRBV19	many	TRBJ2-2	-	TGTGCCAGTACCCTAGGCGGGGAGCTGTTTTTT	CASTLGGELFF
TRBV4-3	few	TRBJ1-4	-	TGCGCCAGCAGCCAAGATCCGGATCTACAGGGCGGTGAAAAACTGTTTTTT	CASSQDPDLQGGEKLFF
TRBV6-6	many	TRBJ2-3	-	TGTGCCAGCAGTTATGGGGGCGGGACAACAGATACGCAGTATTTT	CASSYGGGTTDTQYF